The present TCR beta chain was sequenced within a study of blood T cells in healthy people across ages. Findings and caveats of the study: Older age coincided with a roughly linear decline in TCR beta diversity per million T cells. Not knowing donor CMV status may have confounded expanded clonotype changes.

This clonotype was seen more than once but under ten times. Its antigen is as yet unknown. Combining a sample-barcoded 5' primer with a J-beta primer mix, a second PCR ran for about 6 to 12 cycles. The authors tagged each cDNA molecule using a template-switch adaptor with 12 random nucleotides. MiXCR, run by TCRdb on the 5' RACE reads, gives a single entry per CDR3 protein. Of roughly 1,700,000 distinct CDR3 sequences in the sample, roughly 27% are singletons; the top ten hold more than 6%. Isolation yielded PBMCs, at least 7 million per sample, in every case. Trimming took off 3 bases at V and 0 bases at J, with 7 bases between the two ends. Per germline, CDR1 DFQATT and CDR2 SNEGSKA (reference sequence). CDR3 length: 13 amino acids.

This chain joins TRBV20-1 and TRBJ2-3, with D hard to call. Material: blood. This clonotype was sampled from a woman aged 25 to 39 in good health. In DNA form, the CDR3 reads TGCAGTGCTAGTAAACATAGCACAGATACGCAGTATTTT. This gives the protein CSASKHSTDTQYF.